This T cell receptor beta chain was captured in a study of blood T cell repertoires in COVID-19. Across the whole study: Specimens from acute and convalescent COVID-19 originated in the United States, Italy and Spain.

The assay was immunoSEQ multiplex PCR, and TCRdb's table has in-frame clones only and misses some. There are tens of thousands of clones in the sample; around 85% occur only once, and approximately 19% lies in the top ten. The CDR3 spans 15 residues. CDR1 and CDR2 from the germline V gene are SGHRS and YFSETQ. The V gene end was trimmed by 4 bases and the J gene end by 0 bases; junction bases not matched to a gene: 4. The receptor was derived from a woman older than 75 with acute or convalescent COVID-19. Specimen: peripheral blood. This chain connects TRBV5-1 to TRBJ2-1; 7 nucleotides align to TRBD1. For the CDR3, the DNA is TGCGCCAGCAGCGGGACAGTCAGCTCCTACAATGAGCAGTTCTTC. It specifies CASSGTVSSYNEQFF.